This TCR beta chain was profiled in a study of OX40 agonist ivuxolimab in advanced cancers. This CDR3 is 17 amino acids long. Germline V CDR1 and CDR2: SGHDT, YYEEEE. A remark on this clone: An end of the junction does not agree with germline; a read error may underlie this.

Sequenced by immunoSEQ multiplex PCR; TCRdb stores in-frame clones only, minus some. Here the sample spans approximately 84,000 clones, roughly 80% being singletons. V is TRBV5-6 and J is TRBJ2-2; 10 bases are a match to TRBD1. This clonotype originated in an adult with an advanced solid tumor such as melanoma, head and neck, liver or kidney cancer. The sequenced sample was CD4+ or CD8+ T cells sorted from blood, obtained in a trial of the OX40 agonist ivuxolimab. The CDR3 DNA reads TGTGCCAGCAGCTACGGACAGGGGGAGGACATACACCGGGGAGCTGTTTTT. It is translated as CASSYGQGEDIHRGAVF.